This T cell receptor beta chain was obtained from a study of CD8+ T cells in alopecia areata. RNA extraction was followed by reverse transcription into cDNA, which acted as the sequencing template. This table comes from immunoSEQ multiplex PCR, and its TCRdb copy is limited to in-frame clones, with some not included. The sample records 20,000 to 30,000 clones, roughly 52% being singletons. Peripheral blood samples and lesional scalp punch biopsies were obtained from alopecia areata patients. Investigators sorted PBMCs to obtain both CD4+ and CD8+ T cells. The V end lost 5 bases, the J end lost 4 bases, and 11 bases lay between the germline ends. The germline V gene encodes CDR1 MGHRA and CDR2 YSYEKL. This CDR3 is 13 amino acids long.

The V and J genes are TRBV4-1 and TRBJ1-2, with D maybe TRBD1 (5 bases). Sequences were obtained from NKG2D-high CD8+ T cells sorted from blood. The sequence came from a human donor with alopecia areata. The CDR3 here is CASSGTGLYGYTF. The CDR3 nucleotides read TGCGCCAGCAGCGGGACGGGCCTCTATGGCTACACCTTC.